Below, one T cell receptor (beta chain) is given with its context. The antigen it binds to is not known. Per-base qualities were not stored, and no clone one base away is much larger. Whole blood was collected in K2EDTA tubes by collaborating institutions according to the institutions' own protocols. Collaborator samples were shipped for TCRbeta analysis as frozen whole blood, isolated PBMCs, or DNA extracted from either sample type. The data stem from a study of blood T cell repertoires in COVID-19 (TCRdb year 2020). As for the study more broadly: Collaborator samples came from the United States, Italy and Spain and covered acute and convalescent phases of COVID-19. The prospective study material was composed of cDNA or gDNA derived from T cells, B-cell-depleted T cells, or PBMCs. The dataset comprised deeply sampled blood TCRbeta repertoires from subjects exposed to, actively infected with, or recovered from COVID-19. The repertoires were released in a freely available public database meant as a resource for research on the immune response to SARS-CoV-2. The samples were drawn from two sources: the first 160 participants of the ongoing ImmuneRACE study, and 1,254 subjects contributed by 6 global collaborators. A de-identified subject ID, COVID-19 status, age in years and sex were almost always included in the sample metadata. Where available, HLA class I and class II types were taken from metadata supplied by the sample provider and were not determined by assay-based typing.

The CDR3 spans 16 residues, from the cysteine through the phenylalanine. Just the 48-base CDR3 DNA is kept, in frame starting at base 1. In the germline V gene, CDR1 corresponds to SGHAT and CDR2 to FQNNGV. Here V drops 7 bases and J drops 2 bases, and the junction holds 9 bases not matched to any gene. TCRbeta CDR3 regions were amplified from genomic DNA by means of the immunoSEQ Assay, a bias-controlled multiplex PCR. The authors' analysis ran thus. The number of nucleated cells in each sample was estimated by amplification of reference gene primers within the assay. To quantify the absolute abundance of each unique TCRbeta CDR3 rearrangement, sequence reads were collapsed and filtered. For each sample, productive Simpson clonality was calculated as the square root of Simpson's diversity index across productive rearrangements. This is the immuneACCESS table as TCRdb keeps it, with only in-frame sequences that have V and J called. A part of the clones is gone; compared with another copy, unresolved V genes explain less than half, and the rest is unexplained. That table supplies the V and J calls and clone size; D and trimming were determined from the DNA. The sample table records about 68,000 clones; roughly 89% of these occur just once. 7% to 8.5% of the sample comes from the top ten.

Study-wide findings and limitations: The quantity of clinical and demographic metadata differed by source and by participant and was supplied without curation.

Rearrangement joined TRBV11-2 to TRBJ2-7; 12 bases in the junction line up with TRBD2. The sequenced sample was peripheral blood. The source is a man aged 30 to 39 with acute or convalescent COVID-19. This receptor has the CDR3 CASTPRTSGTPYEQYF. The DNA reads TGTGCCAGCACCCCCCGGACTAGCGGGACACCCTACGAGCAGTACTTC.